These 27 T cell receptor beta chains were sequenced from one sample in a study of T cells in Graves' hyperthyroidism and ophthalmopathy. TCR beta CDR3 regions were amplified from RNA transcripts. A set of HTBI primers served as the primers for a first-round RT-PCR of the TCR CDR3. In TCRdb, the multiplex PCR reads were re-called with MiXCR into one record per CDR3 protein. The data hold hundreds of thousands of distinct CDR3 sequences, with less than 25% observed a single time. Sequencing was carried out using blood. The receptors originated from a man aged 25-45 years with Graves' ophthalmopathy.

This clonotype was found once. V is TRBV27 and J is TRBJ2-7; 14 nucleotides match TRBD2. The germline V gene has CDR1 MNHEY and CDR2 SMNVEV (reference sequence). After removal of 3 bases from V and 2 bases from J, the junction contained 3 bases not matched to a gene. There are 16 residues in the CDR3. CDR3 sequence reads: CASSLGGLAGAYEQYF. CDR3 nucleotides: TGTGCCAGCAGTTTGGGGGGACTAGCGGGGGCCTACGAGCAGTACTTC.

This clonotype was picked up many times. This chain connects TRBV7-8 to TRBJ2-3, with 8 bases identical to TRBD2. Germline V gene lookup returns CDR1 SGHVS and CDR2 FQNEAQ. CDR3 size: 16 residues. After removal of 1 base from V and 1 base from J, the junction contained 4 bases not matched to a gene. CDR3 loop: CASSLEPLAGTDTQYF. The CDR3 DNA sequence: TGTGCCAGCAGCTTAGAGCCACTAGCGGGCACAGATACGCAGTATTTT.

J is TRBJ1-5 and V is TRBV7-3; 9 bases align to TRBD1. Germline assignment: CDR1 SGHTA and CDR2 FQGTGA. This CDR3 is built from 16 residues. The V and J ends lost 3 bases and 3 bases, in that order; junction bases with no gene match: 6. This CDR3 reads CASSLLEQGANQPQHF. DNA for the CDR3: TGTGCCAGCAGCTTGTTAGAACAGGGGGCCAATCAGCCCCAGCATTTT.

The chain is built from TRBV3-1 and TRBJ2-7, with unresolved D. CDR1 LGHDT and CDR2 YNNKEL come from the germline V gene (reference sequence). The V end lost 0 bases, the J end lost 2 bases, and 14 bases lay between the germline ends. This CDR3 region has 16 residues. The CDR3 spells CASSQDDGYEPYEQYF. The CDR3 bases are TGTGCCAGCAGCCAAGACGACGGATACGAACCCTACGAGCAGTACTTC.

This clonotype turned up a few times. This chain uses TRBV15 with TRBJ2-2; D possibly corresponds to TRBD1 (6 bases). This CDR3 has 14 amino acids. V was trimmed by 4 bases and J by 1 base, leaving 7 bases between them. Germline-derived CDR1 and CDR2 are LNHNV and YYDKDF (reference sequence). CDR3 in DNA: TGTGCCACCAGCACGACAGGGAACACCGGGGAGCTGTTTTTT. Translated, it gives CATSTTGNTGELFF.

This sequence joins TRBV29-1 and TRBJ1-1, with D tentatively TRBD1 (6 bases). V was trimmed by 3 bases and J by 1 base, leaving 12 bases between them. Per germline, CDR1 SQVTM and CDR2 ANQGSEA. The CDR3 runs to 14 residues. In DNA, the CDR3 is TGCAGCGTTGATTCGTCGACAGGGAACACTGAAGCTTTCTTT. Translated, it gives CSVDSSTGNTEAFF.

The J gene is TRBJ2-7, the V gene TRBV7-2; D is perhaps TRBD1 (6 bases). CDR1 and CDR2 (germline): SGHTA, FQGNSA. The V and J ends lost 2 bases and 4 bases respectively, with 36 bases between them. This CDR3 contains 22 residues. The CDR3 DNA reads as TGTGCCAGCAGCTTAAGAAGGTCGATCTCAGGGGCCGCCACCCGAGTTGGTTACGAGCAGTACTTC. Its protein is CASSLRRSISGAATRVGYEQYF.

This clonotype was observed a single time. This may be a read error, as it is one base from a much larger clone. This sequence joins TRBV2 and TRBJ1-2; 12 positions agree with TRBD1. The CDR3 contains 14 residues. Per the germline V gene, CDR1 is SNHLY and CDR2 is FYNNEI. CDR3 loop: CTSSDLGTGGGYTF. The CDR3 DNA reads TGTACCAGCAGTGATCTAGGGACAGGGGGCGGCTACACCTTC.

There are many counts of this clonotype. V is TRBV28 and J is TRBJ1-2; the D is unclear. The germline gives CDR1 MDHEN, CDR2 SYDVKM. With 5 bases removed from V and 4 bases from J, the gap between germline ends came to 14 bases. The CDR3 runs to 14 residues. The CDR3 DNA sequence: TGTGCCAGCAGTAGGGAACCGATTGGCTATGGCTACACCTTC. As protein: CASSREPIGYGYTF.

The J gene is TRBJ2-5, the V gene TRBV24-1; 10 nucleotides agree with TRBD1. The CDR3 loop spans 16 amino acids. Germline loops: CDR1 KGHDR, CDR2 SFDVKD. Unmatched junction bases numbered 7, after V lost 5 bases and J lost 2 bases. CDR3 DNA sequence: TGTGCCACCAGTGGTGGGGACAGGGGTGGGCAAGAGACCCAGTACTTC. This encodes CATSGGDRGGQETQYF.

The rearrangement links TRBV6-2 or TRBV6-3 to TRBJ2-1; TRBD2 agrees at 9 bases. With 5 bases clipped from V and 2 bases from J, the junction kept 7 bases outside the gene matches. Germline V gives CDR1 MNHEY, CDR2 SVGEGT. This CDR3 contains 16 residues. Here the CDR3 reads CASSQRGRAAYNEQFF. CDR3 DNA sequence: TGTGCCAGCAGTCAACGCGGGAGGGCCGCCTACAATGAGCAGTTCTTC.

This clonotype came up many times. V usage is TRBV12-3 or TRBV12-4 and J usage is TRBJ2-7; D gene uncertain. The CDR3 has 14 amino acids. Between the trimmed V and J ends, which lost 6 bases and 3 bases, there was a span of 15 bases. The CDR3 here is CASSLERTDYEQYF. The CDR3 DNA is TGTGCCAGCAGCCTGGAGAGGACGGACTACGAGCAGTACTTC.

The chain's CDR3 is CASSLGYGGNTEAFF. CDR3 bases: TGTGCCAGCAGCTTAGGGTACGGGGGGAACACTGAAGCTTTCTTT. The rearrangement uses TRBV7-6 and TRBJ1-1, with a weak D call TRBD1 (5 bases). V was cut by 1 base and J by 1 base, with 10 bases left in between. Germline V lookup: CDR1 SGHVS, CDR2 FNYEAQ. The CDR3 loop spans 15 amino acids.

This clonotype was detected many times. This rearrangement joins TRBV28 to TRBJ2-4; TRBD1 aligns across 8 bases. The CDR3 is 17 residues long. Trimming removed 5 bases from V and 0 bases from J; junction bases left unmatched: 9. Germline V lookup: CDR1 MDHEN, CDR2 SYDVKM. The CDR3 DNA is TGTGCCAGCAGTCAGCCCGGACAGGGCTTAGCCAAAAACATTCAGTACTTC. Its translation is CASSQPGQGLAKNIQYF.

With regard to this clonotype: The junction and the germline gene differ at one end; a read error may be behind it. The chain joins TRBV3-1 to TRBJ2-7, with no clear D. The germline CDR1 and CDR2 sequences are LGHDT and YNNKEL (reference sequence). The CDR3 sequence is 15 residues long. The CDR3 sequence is CASSEPSVVRYEQYF. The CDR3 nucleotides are TGCGCCAGCAGTGAACCCTCAGTGGTGAGATACGAGCAGTACTTC.

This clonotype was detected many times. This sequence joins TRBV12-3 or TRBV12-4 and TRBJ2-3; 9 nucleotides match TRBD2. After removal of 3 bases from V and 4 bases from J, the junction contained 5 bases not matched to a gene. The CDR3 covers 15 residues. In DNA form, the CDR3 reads TGTGCCAGCAGTTTCGTAGCGGGAGAAGCAGATACGCAGTATTTT. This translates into CASSFVAGEADTQYF.

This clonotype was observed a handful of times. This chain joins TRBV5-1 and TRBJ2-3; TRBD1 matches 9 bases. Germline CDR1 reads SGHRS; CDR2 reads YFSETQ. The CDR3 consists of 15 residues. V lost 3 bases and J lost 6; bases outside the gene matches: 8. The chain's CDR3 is CASSWTGEGLDTQYF. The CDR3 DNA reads TGCGCCAGCAGCTGGACAGGGGAGGGCCTGGATACGCAGTATTTT.

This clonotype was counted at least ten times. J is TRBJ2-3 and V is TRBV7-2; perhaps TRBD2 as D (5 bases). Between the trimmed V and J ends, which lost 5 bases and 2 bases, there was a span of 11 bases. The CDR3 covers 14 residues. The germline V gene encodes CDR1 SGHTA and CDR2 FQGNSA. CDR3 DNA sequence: TGTGCCAGCAGCCCCCGGCGGGCCACAGATACGCAGTATTTT. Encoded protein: CASSPRRATDTQYF.

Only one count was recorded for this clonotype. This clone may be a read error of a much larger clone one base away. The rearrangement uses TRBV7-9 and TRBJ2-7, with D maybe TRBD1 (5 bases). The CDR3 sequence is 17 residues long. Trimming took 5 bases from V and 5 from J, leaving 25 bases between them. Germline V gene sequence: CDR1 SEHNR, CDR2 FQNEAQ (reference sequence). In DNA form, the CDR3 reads TGTGCCAGCAGCCCCCGTGTACAGGTTGGGCCTCGGGACGAGCAGTACTTC. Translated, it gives CASSPRVQVGPRDEQYF.

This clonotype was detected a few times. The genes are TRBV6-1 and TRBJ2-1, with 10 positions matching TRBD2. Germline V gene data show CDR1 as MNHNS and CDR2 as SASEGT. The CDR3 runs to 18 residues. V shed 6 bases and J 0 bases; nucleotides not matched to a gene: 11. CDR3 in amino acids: CASSGSLAGAISYNEQFF. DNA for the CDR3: TGTGCCAGCAGCGGGTCCCTAGCGGGAGCTATCTCCTACAATGAGCAGTTCTTC.

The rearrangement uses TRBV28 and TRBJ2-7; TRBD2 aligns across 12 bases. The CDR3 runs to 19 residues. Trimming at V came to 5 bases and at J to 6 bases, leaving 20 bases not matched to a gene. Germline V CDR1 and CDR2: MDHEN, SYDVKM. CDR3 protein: CASSIQTSGRGRGPGEQYF. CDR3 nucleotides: TGTGCCAGCAGTATCCAGACTAGCGGGAGAGGAAGGGGTCCGGGCGAGCAGTACTTC.

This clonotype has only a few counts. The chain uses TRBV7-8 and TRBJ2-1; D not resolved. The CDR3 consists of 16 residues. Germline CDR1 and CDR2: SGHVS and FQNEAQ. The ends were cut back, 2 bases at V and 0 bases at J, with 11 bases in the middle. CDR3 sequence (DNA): TGTGCCAGCAGCTTACGTGCCAGGAGCTCCTACAATGAGCAGTTCTTC. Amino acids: CASSLRARSSYNEQFF.

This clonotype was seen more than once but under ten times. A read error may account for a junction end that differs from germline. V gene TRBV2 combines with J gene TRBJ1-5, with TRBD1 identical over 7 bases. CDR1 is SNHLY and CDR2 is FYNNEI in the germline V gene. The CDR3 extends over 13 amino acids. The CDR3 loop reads CASSGQGVNPWNF. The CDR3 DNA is TGTGCCAGCAGTGGGCAGGGGGTGAATCCCTGGAATTTT.

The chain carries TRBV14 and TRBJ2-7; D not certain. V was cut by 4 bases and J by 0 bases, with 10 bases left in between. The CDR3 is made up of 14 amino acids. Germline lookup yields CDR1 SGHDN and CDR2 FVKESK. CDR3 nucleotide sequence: TGTGCCAGCAGCCCCCCGTCCCGCTCCTACGAGCAGTACTTC. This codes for CASSPPSRSYEQYF.

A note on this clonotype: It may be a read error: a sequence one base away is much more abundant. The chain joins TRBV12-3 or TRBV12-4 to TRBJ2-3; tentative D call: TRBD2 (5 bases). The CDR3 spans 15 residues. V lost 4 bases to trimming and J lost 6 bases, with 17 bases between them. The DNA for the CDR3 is TGTGCCAGCAGTTCACAAAGCGTGAGAGGGGATACGCAGTATTTT. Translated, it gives CASSSQSVRGDTQYF.

CDR3 loop: CARGGAGTAGEQYF. In nucleotides, the CDR3 is TGTGCCAGAGGGGGGGCCGGCACGGCAGGGGAGCAGTACTTC. The chain links TRBV12-3 or TRBV12-4 to TRBJ2-7; a possible D gene is TRBD2 (7 bases). The CDR3 runs to 14 residues. The V end was cut by 9 bases, the J end by 7 bases, with 22 bases between.

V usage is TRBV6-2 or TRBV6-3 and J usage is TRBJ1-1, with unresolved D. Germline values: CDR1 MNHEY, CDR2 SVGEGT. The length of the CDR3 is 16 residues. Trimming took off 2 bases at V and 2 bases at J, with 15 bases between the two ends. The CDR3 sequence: CASSYHQETQNTEAFF. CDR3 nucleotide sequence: TGTGCCAGCAGTTACCATCAGGAGACTCAAAACACTGAAGCTTTCTTT.